These T cell receptor beta chains were read from a single sample in a study of blood T cell repertoires in COVID-19. Generated by immunoSEQ multiplex PCR, the TCRdb table keeps only in-frame clones and is missing some. The sample includes some 150,000 clones, around 87% of them seen just once. Sequenced input: peripheral blood. The receptors were sampled from a woman between 55 and 75 years old with active or convalescent COVID-19. Each CDR3 is given with its conserved first and last residue. Each record gives: D gene, V gene, clone size, J gene, CDR3 DNA, CDR3 protein. D genes are given only for firm matches. Where a row states a size, it is once, few, many or the class of an expanded clone; other rows omit it.

>.|TRBV20-1|few|TRBJ1-2
TGCAGTGCTATTCCTGAGAATGGCTACACCTTC
CSAIPENGYTF
>.|TRBV18|.|TRBJ1-1
TGTGCCAGCTCACCACTGGGGGGCACTGAAGCTTTCTTT
CASSPLGGTEAFF
>.|TRBV7-8|.|TRBJ1-1
TGTGCCAGCAGCCCGGGTCCCATTGGCACTGAAGCTTTCTTT
CASSPGPIGTEAFF
>.|TRBV7-9|.|TRBJ1-1
TGTGCCAGCAGCTTAGTCAGTGGGAGGAACACTGAAGCTTTCTTT
CASSLVSGRNTEAFF
>.|TRBV6-4|.|TRBJ2-3
TGTGCCAGCAGTGACTCGGGGGGTAGCACAGATACGCAGTATTTT
CASSDSGGSTDTQYF
>.|TRBV3-1/TRBV3-2|.|TRBJ2-3
TGTGCCAGCGCCGTGGGGCGCACAGATACGCAGTATTTT
CASAVGRTDTQYF
>TRBD2|TRBV7-2|.|TRBJ2-7
TGTGCCAGCAAACCAGCGGGAGGGGACTACGAGCAGTACTTC
CASKPAGGDYEQYF
>.|TRBV19|.|TRBJ2-7
TGTGCCAGTAGTATAGATTGGACAGCCTTCTACGAGCAGTACTTC
CASSIDWTAFYEQYF
>.|TRBV4-1|.|TRBJ1-1
TGCGCCAGCAGCCAAGAGTTACAGACATACTTT
CASSQELQTYF
>TRBD1|TRBV5-5|.|TRBJ2-5
TGTGCCAGCAGCCCCGGGACAGGGGGCGAGGAGACCCAGTACTTC
CASSPGTGGEETQYF
>.|TRBV19|.|TRBJ1-2
.
CASSFRARGRDGYTF
>.|TRBV2|.|TRBJ2-5
TGTGCCAGCAGTATGGGGGCGTCCATGACCCAGTACTTC
CASSMGASMTQYF
>TRBD1|TRBV5-1|.|TRBJ2-7
TGCGCCAGCAGCCGATCCGGGACAGGGGGCGGGAACGAGCAGTACTTC
CASSRSGTGGGNEQYF
>.|TRBV12-5|.|TRBJ2-3
TGTGCTAGTGGTTTGGTAATAGGACAATCCTCACCCACAGATACGCAGTATTTT
CASGLVIGQSSPTDTQYF
>.|TRBV4-1|.|TRBJ1-6
TGCGCCAGCAGCCAAGATGGCAGGGGTAATTACTCACCCCTCCACTTT
CASSQDGRGNYSPLHF
>TRBD2|TRBV7-2|.|TRBJ2-1
TGTGCCAGCAGCGCTACTAGCGGGGGCTACAATGAGCAGTTCTTC
CASSATSGGYNEQFF
>.|TRBV10-3|.|TRBJ1-1
TGTGCCATCAGTGTCTGGGGGGGGAGTATGGGTACTGAAGCTTTCTTT
CAISVWGGSMGTEAFF
>.|TRBV10-3|.|TRBJ2-7
TGTGCCATCAGTGCGGGGAACGGCGAGCAGTACTTC
CAISAGNGEQYF
>.|TRBV5-4|.|TRBJ2-5
TGTGCCAGCAGCAGAACGGGACAAACTACGTACCAAGAGACCCAGTACTTC
CASSRTGQTTYQETQYF
>.|TRBV5-1|.|TRBJ2-5
TGCGCCAGCAGTAACTCCAAACGCGCTCAAGAGACCCAGTACTTC
CASSNSKRAQETQYF
>.|TRBV19|.|TRBJ2-3
TGTGCCAGTAGTATTCAACAGCAGGCTACGCAGTATTTT
CASSIQQQATQYF
>TRBD1|TRBV6-6|.|TRBJ1-5
TGTGCCAGCAGCCGTGGCGGGACAGGGAATCAGCCCCAGCATTTT
CASSRGGTGNQPQHF
>.|TRBV5-1|.|TRBJ2-7
TGCGCCAGCAGCTTGGGACACTCCTCCTACGAGCAGTACTTC
CASSLGHSSYEQYF
>.|TRBV14|once|TRBJ1-2
TGTGCCAGCAGCCAAGTTACAGGGAGCCTCGGCGGCTACACCTTC
CASSQVTGSLGGYTF
>TRBD1|TRBV10-1|few|TRBJ1-3
TGCGCCAGCAGTGAGAGGCAGGGGGTTTACTCTGGAAACACCATATATTTT
CASSERQGVYSGNTIYF
>.|TRBV5-1|many|TRBJ2-7
TGCGCCAGCAGCTTGGGGTCAGGGCCTGGCTACGAGCAGTACTTC
CASSLGSGPGYEQYF
>.|TRBV5-6|.|TRBJ1-6
TGTGCCAGCAGCGAAACAGGGTTCAATTCACCCCTCCACTTT
CASSETGFNSPLHF
>.|TRBV16|.|TRBJ1-6
TGTGCCAGCAGCCAATCAACGAGGGAGAATTCACCCCTCCACTTT
CASSQSTRENSPLHF
>.|TRBV2|.|TRBJ1-1
TGTGCCAGCAGTTCGACAGGGAACACTGAAGCTTTCTTT
CASSSTGNTEAFF
>TRBD1|TRBV9|.|TRBJ2-3
TGTGCCAGCAGCGTTCGGACAGGGACCGATACGCAGTATTTT
CASSVRTGTDTQYF
>TRBD1|TRBV7-9|few|TRBJ1-5
TGTGCCAGCAGCCTTACCGGGACAGGCAATCAGCCCCAGCATTTT
CASSLTGTGNQPQHF
>.|TRBV25-1|.|TRBJ1-6
TGTGCCAGCAGTGAAGAAGTGAGAAGACCCCTCCACTTT
CASSEEVRRPLHF
>TRBD2|TRBV12-3/TRBV12-4|.|TRBJ2-2
TGTGCCAGCAGTTTGGGGGGGGCCGGGGAGCTGTTTTTT
CASSLGGAGELFF
>.|TRBV12-3/TRBV12-4|.|TRBJ1-5
TGTGCCATCCGCCAGGGGAGCAATCAGCCCCAGCATTTT
CAIRQGSNQPQHF
>TRBD2|TRBV20-1|few|TRBJ2-1
TGCAGTGCTAGTTTGAGTCTAGCGGGGTCCACTGAGCAGTTCTTC
CSASLSLAGSTEQFF
>.|TRBV5-1|.|TRBJ2-5
TGCGCCAGCATTCCACAGGGAGGGAGAGGTGGGACCCAGTACTTC
CASIPQGGRGGTQYF
>.|TRBV15|.|TRBJ2-5
TGTGCCACCAGCAGAGACCCCCCCTTGTGGACCCAGTACTTC
CATSRDPPLWTQYF
>.|TRBV10-3|few|TRBJ1-2
TGTGCCATCAGGAGACAGGCAAAAGACTATGGCTACACCTTC
CAIRRQAKDYGYTF
>.|TRBV5-6|.|TRBJ2-2
TGTGCCAGCAGCCCCCGGACACGGGCGGACGCGAACACCGGGGAGCTGTTTTTT
CASSPRTRADANTGELFF
>.|TRBV25-1|.|TRBJ1-6
TGTGCCAGCAGGCCGCTGGGGGCTGGGTCACCCCTCCACTTT
CASRPLGAGSPLHF
>.|TRBV12-5|.|TRBJ1-1
TGTGCTAGTGGTTTGGTGGGCTTGAACACTGAAGCTTTCTTT
CASGLVGLNTEAFF
>TRBD2|TRBV7-6|.|TRBJ2-3
TGTGCCAGCAGTTTCTCCGGGGGGGCCCCCACAGATACGCAGTATTTT
CASSFSGGAPTDTQYF
>TRBD1|TRBV6-5|once|TRBJ2-2
TGTGCCAGCAGTAACGACAGGGCCGGGGAGCTGTTTTTT
CASSNDRAGELFF
>.|TRBV5-4|.|TRBJ1-3
TGTGCCAGCAGCTTGTATCGGGGTCTCGAAAACACCATATATTTT
CASSLYRGLENTIYF
>.|TRBV7-9|.|TRBJ1-1
TGTGCCAGCGGCTCGGAGATGAACACTGAAGCTTTCTTT
CASGSEMNTEAFF
>TRBD1|TRBV29-1|.|TRBJ1-4
TGCAGCGCGGGACAGGGTTCAGAAAAACTGTTTTTT
CSAGQGSEKLFF
>.|TRBV3-1/TRBV3-2|.|TRBJ2-7
TGTGCCAGCAGCCAAGCTAAAGCTATCAGACTAGACCTAACCGAGCAGTACTTC
CASSQAKAIRLDLTEQYF
>TRBD1|TRBV10-1|.|TRBJ1-1
TGCGCCAGCAGTGAGTCGATGACAGGGAGCCGAAAAGCTTTCTTT
CASSESMTGSRKAFF